This TCR beta chain was obtained from a study of CD8+CD57+ T cells in acquired aplastic anemia. The overall study: Sorted CD4+ and CD8+ cells gave an average of about 3.4 ug of DNA. Study-wide results and limits: There were roughly 28 CD8+ CDR3 sequences that occurred in both patients and controls.

As for this clonotype: Its specificity is unknown.

Whoever was chosen for sequencing had shown CD8+CD57+ cell expansion by flow cytometry. Genomic DNA was employed as the template in profiling TCR beta VDJ and CDR3. TCRdb re-derived calls from the reads in MiXCR, one entry per CDR3 protein. Of about 98,000 distinct CDR3 sequences in the sample, about 67% were seen once. This CDR3 has 15 amino acids. Germline V gives CDR1 DFQATT, CDR2 SNEGSKA (reference sequence). J gave up 4 bases and V 3 bases, and 5 bases lay outside the gene matches. This receptor was obtained from a human donor with aplastic anemia. The chain has TRBV20-1 and TRBJ1-5; 11 bases agree with TRBD1. The sequencing sample was made of sorted CD4+, CD8+, or CD8+CD57+ T cells (not recorded which) from PBMCs. The CDR3 region has the DNA TGCAGTGCTAGCGGTGGACAGGGGGCTAATCAGCCCCAGCATTTT. It is translated as CSASGGQGANQPQHF.